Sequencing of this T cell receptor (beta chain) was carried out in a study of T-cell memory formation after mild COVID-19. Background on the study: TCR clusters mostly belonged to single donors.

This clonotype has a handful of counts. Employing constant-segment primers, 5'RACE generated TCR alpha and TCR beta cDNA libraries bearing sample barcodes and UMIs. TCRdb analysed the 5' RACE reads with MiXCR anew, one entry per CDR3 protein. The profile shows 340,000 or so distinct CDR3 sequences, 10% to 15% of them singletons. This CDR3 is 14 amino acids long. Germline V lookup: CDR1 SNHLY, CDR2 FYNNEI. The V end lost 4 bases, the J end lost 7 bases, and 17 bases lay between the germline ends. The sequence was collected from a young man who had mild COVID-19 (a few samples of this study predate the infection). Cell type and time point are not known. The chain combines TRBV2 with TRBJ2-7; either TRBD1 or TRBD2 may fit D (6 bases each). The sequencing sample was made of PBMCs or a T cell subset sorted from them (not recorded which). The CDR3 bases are TGTGCCAGCAGTGTGTCAGGACGGAGGGGGGAGCAGTACTTC. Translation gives CASSVSGRRGEQYF. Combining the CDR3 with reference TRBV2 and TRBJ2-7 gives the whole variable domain EPEVTQTPSHQVTQMGQEVILRCVPISNHLYFYWYRQILGQKVEFLVSFYNNEISEKSEIFDDQFSVERPDGSNFTLKIRSTKLEDSAMYFCASSVSGRRGEQYFGPGTRLTVT.